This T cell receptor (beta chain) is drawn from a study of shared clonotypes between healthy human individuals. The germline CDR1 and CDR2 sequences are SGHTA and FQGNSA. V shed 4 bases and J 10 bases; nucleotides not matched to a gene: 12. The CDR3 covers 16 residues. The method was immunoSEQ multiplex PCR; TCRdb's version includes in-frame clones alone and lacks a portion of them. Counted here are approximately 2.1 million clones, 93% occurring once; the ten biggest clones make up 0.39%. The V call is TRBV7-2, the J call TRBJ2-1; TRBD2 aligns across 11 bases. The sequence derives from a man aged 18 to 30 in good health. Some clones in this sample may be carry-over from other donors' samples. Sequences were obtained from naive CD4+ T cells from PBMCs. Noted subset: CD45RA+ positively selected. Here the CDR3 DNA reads TGTGCCAGCAGCTCCAGAACTAGCGGGAGATCTGGGGAGCAGTTCTTC. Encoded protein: CASSSRTSGRSGEQFF.